This T cell receptor (beta chain) was sequenced in a study of blood T cell repertoires in COVID-19. TCRdb's table, derived via immunoSEQ multiplex PCR, lists solely in-frame clones and lacks some. Of under 300,000 clones listed, approximately 86% were seen once; the top ten hold roughly 3.3%. The sequence was obtained from a woman between 40 and 55 years old with acute COVID-19. The sequencing input was PBMCs or T cells enriched from blood (not recorded which).

The CDR3 coding sequence is TGTGCCAGCAGACGGGGAAACTATGGCTACACCTTC. Its protein is CASRRGNYGYTF. The genes are TRBV12-3 or TRBV12-4 and TRBJ1-2; no firm D call. The CDR3 totals 12 residues. Trimming removed 6 bases at V and 2 bases at J, with 7 bases between.